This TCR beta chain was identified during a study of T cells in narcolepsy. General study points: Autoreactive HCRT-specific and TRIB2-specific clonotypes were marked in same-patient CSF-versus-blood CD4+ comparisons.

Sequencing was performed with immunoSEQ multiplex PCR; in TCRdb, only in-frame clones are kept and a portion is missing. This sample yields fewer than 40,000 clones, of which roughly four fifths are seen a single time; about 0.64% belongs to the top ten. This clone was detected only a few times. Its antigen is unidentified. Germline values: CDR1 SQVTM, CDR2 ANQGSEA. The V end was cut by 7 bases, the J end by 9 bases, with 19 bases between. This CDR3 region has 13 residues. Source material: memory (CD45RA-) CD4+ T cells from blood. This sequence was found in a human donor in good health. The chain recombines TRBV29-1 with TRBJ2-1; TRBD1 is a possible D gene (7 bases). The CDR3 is CSGTGTQGGEQFF. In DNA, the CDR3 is TGCAGCGGCACCGGGACCCAGGGGGGTGAGCAGTTCTTC.